The 4 T cell receptor beta chains below were found in one sample sequenced in a study of blood T cell repertoires in COVID-19. Generated by immunoSEQ multiplex PCR, the TCRdb table keeps only in-frame clones and is missing some. Of about 350,000 clones listed, roughly 89% were seen once; the top ten hold 9.9%. Sequencing was performed on peripheral blood. The receptors stem from a man aged 30 to 45 with COVID-19, enrolled during active disease.

The chain is built from TRBV5-1 and TRBJ2-1, with D perhaps TRBD1 (5 bases). V was pared by 2 bases and J by 0 bases, with 18 bases between. Germline V gives CDR1 SGHRS, CDR2 YFSETQ. This CDR3 has 18 residues. CDR3 sequence reads: CASSLGGRGVSSYNEQFF. For the CDR3, the DNA is TGCGCCAGCAGCTTAGGCGGAAGGGGCGTGAGCTCCTACAATGAGCAGTTCTTC.

The J gene is TRBJ2-5, the V gene TRBV5-4, with a tentative D call TRBD2 (6 bases). Deletions cut 0 bases from V and 1 base from J, with 10 bases between. The germline CDR1 and CDR2 sequences are SGHNT and YYREEE (reference sequence). The CDR3 sequence is 15 residues long. The CDR3 is CASSLVGTLQETQYF. Here the CDR3 DNA reads TGTGCCAGCAGCTTGGTTGGGACTCTCCAAGAGACCCAGTACTTC.

The V call is TRBV11-3, the J call TRBJ1-5; perhaps TRBD1 as D (5 bases). CDR1 and CDR2 from the germline V gene are SGHNT and YENEEA. Trimming pared 1 base from V and 0 bases from J, leaving 16 bases between. The CDR3 is 18 amino acids. Written as DNA, the CDR3 is TGTGCCAGCAGCTTAGTTGAGGGACTGACGGATAGCAATCAGCCCCAGCATTTT. Amino acid sequence: CASSLVEGLTDSNQPQHF.

The chain is built from TRBV6-5 and TRBJ2-5; TRBD2 aligns across 7 bases. Per germline, CDR1 MNHEY and CDR2 SVGAGI. The CDR3 runs to 16 residues. The trim removed 0 bases at V and 2 bases at J, leaving 6 bases unmatched. CDR3 loop: CASSYSGLPHQETQYF. For the CDR3, the DNA is TGTGCCAGCAGTTACTCGGGACTACCTCATCAAGAGACCCAGTACTTC.